These 6 T cell receptor beta chains were sequenced from one sample in a study of Ad26.COV2.S vaccination and SARS-CoV-2 variants. The treatment is: some 20 received Ad26.COV2.S at low or high dose, single or two shots; about five received placebo; per-sample allocation not given. All samples were drawn on day 63, counting from the first vaccine or placebo injection. Method: immunoSEQ multiplex PCR; TCRdb's copy keeps in-frame clones and lacks some. In the table there are 400,000 or so clones, 75% to 90% of which are singletons. This specimen consisted of peripheral blood, obtained in a trial of Ad26.COV2.S vaccine versus placebo. These TCRs come from a person aged 18 to 65 who received the Ad26.COV2.S COVID-19 vaccine or a placebo.

The chain joins TRBV12-5 to TRBJ2-5; D is undetermined. This CDR3 is 11 amino acids long. Germline lookup yields CDR1 LGHNT and CDR2 FRNRAP. V lost 5 bases to trimming and J lost 13 bases, with 14 bases between them. The CDR3, as DNA: TGTGCTAGTGGTCCAATCCGACCTTCGTACTTC. As protein: CASGPIRPSYF.

The chain couples TRBV30 to TRBJ1-5; D call uncertain. CDR3 size: 12 residues. V dropped 2 bases and J dropped 1 base, with 3 bases sitting between them. Germline CDR1 GTSNPN, CDR2 SVGIG (reference sequence). CDR3 region: CAWSFSNQPQHF. The CDR3 DNA reads TGTGCCTGGAGTTTCAGCAATCAGCCCCAGCATTTT.

The chain combines TRBV6-5 with TRBJ2-5, with TRBD1 as a possible D gene (5 bases). This CDR3 spans 14 amino acids. Germline CDR1 MNHEY, CDR2 SVGAGI. V lost 0 bases and J lost 4, with 9 bases in between. CDR3 DNA sequence: TGTGCCAGCAGTTACTCGGCAGGGCCAGAGACCCAGTACTTC. Translated: CASSYSAGPETQYF.

The chain has TRBV4-1 and TRBJ2-7; the D gene is possibly TRBD1 (6 bases). CDR1 and CDR2 (germline): MGHRA, YSYEKL. V was pared by 0 bases and J by 3 bases, with 12 bases between. The CDR3 runs to 15 residues. CDR3 nucleotides: TGCGCCAGCAGCCAAGATACAGGACAGAGCTACGAGCAGTACTTC. Protein: CASSQDTGQSYEQYF.

The rearrangement links TRBV5-4 to TRBJ2-3; 10 nucleotides align to TRBD2. The CDR3 extends over 17 amino acids. Per germline, CDR1 SGHNT and CDR2 YYREEE (reference sequence). V trimming: 0 bases; J trimming: 2 bases; junction bases outside the gene matches: 6. CDR3 coding DNA: TGTGCCAGCAGCTTGGAGCAGAGCGGGGGGGCCACAGATACGCAGTATTTT. Translation: CASSLEQSGGATDTQYF.

This sequence joins TRBV7-2 and TRBJ2-7; D tentatively fits TRBD1 or TRBD2 (6 bases each). Trimming took off 5 bases at V and 6 bases at J, with 14 bases between the two ends. The CDR3 is made up of 13 amino acids. Germline V gene lookup returns CDR1 SGHTA and CDR2 FQGNSA. The DNA of the CDR3 is TGTGCCAGCAGCCGTATTGGGGGGCGCGAGCAGTACTTC. This sequence encodes CASSRIGGREQYF.